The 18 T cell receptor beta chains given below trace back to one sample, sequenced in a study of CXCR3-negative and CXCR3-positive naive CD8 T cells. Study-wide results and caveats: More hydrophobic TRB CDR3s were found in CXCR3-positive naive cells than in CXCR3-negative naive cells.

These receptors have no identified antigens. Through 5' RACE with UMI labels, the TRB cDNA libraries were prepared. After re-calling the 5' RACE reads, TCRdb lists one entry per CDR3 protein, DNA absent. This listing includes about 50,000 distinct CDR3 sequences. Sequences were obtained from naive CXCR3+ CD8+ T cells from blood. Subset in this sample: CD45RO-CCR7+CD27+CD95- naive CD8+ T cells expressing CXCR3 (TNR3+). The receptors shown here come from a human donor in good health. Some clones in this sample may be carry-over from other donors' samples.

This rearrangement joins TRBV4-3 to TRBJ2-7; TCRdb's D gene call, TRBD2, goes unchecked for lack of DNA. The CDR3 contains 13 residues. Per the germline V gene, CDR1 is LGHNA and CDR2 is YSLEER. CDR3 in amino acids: CASSQEGWEQQYF.

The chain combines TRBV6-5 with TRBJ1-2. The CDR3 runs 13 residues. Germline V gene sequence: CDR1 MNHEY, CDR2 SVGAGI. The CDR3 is CASKVARWDGYTF.

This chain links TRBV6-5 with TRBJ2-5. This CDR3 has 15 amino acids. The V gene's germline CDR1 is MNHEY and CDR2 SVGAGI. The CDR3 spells CASSSVSNEQETQYF.

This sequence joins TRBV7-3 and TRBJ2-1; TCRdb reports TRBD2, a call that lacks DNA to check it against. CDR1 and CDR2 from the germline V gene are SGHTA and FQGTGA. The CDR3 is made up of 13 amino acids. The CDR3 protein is CASSLEGSNEQFF.

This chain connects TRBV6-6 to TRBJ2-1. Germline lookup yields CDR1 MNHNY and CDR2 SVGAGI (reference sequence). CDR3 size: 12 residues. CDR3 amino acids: CASSRLNNEQFF.

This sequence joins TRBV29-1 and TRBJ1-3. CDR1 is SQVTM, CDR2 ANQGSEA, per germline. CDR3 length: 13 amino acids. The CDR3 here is CSVETDSGNTIYF.

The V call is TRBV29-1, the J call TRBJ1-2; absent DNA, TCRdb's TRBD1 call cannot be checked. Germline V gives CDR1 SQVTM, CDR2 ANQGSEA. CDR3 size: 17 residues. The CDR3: CSVELHPTGQLNYGYTF.

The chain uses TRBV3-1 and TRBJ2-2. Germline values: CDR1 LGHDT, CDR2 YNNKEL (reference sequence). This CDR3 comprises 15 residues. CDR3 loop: CASSQVSTSDGELFF.

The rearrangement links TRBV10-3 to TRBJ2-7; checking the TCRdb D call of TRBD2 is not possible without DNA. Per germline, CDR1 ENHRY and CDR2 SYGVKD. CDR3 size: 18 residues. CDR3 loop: CAISLGRDAVRRSYEQYF.

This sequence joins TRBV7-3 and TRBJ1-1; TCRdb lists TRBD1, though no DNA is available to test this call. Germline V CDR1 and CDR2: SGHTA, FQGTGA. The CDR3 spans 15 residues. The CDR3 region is CASSRSDRVFSEAFF.

CDR3 residues: CASSSVAESYNEQFF. The chain carries TRBV7-9 and TRBJ2-1. CDR1 and CDR2 from the germline V gene are SEHNR and FQNEAQ (reference sequence). CDR3 size: 15 residues.

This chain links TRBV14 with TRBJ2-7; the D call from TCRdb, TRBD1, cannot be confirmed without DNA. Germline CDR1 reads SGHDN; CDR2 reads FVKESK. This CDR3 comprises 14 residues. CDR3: CASSQEATAYEQYF.

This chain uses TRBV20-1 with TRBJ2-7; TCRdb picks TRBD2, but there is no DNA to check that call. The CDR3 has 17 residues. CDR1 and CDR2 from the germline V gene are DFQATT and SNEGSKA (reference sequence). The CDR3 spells CSAAKPPGEGGPNEQYF.

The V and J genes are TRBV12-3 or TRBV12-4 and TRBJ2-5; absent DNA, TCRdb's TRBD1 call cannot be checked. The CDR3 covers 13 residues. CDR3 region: CASSGTDQETQYF.

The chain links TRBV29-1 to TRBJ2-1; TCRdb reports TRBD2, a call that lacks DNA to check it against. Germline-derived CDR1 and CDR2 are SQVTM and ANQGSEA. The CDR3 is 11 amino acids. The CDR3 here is CSVGTYNEQFF.

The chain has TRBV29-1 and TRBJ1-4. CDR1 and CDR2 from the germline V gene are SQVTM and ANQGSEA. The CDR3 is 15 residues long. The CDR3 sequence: CSVERQPTTNEKLFF.

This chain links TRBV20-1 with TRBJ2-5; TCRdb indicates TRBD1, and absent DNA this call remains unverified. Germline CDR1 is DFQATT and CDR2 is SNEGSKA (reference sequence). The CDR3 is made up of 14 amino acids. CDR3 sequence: CSAMSRDLRETQYF.

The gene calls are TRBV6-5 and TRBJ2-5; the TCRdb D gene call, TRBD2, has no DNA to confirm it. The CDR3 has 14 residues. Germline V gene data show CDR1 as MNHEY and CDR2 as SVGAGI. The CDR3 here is CAIGDPAGGETQYF.